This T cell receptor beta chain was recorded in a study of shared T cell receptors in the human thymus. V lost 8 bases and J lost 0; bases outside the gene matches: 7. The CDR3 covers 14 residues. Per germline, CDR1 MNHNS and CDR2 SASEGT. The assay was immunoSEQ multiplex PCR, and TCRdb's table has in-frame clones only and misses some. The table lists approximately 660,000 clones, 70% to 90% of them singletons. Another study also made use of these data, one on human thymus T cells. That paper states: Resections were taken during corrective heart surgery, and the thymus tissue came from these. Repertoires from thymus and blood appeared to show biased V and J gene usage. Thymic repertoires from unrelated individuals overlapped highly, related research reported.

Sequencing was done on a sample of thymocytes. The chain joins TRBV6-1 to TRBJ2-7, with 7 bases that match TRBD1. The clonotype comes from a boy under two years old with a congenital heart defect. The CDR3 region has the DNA TGTGCCAGCTTCCCCGGGACAGTCTCCTACGAGCAGTACTTC. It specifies CASFPGTVSYEQYF.